This TCR beta chain was recorded in a study of T cell responses to AZD1222 COVID-19 vaccine. Study-wide points: Donors were mostly white British, more females; clonal diversity possibly underestimated.

Repertoires were generated with immunoSEQ multiplex PCR, while TCRdb's copy carries only in-frame clones and drops some. The data contain around 140,000 clones, roughly 90% of them singletons. CDR1 is LGHDT, CDR2 YNNKEL, per germline (reference sequence). Deletions cut 1 base from V and 1 base from J, with 4 bases between. The CDR3 length is 13 residues. As concerns this clone: The antigen remains unidentified.

This sequence joins TRBV3-1 (or the pseudogene TRBV3-2) and TRBJ2-5, with D unclear. This clonotype was obtained from an adult who received the AZD1222 COVID-19 vaccine. The sample here was peripheral blood, taken 28 days after the second AZD1222 dose. DNA for the CDR3: TGTGCCAGCAGCCAAGTCCCCCAAGAGACCCAGTACTTC. It specifies CASSQVPQETQYF.